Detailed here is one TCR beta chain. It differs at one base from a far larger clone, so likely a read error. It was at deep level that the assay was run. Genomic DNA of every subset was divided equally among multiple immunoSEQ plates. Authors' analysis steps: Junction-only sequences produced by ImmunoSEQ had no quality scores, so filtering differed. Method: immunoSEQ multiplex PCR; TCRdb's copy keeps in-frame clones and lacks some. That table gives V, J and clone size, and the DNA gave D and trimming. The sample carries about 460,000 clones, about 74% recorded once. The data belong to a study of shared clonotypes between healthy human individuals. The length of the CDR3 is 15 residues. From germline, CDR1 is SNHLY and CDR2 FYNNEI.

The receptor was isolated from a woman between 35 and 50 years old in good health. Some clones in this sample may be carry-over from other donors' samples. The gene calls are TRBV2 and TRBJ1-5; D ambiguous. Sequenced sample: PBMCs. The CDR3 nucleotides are TGTGCCAGCAGTGCGCTTACGGGGTCCAATCAGCACCAGCATTTT. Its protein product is CASSALTGSNQHQHF.